This T cell receptor (beta chain) stems from a study of shared clonotypes between healthy human individuals. Study outcomes and limitations: Blood was the sole source, and tissue repertoires probably differ. The sharing of 4.5% to 5.5% of naive CD4 clonotypes was seen across several donors. A generally larger estimated richness was seen in naive subsets than in memory subsets.

Sequenced by immunoSEQ multiplex PCR; TCRdb stores in-frame clones only, minus some. The sample shows around 2.1 million clones, around 95% of them seen only once. Trimming removed 1 base at V and 7 bases at J, with 11 bases between. This CDR3 has 13 amino acids. The germline CDR1 and CDR2 sequences are SGHDN and FVKESK. Concerning this clone itself: Its antigen is unidentified.

The sequence came from a man younger than 35 in good health. Sequencing was done on a sample of naive CD4+ T cells sorted from blood. Stated subset: CD45RA+ positively selected. The genes are TRBV14 and TRBJ2-7; D unclear. CDR3 in amino acids: CASSQVAAWEQYF. The CDR3 nucleotides are TGTGCCAGCAGCCAAGTGGCTGCCTGGGAGCAGTACTTC.